These 17 T cell receptor beta chains originate from one sample sequenced in a study of T cells after yellow fever vaccination. TCRdb re-called the 5' RACE reads through MiXCR, storing one row per CDR3 protein. The repertoire holds about 320,000 distinct CDR3 sequences, with about 11% as singletons. This specimen consisted of CD4+ T cells sorted from PBMCs, obtained 45 days after the yellow fever booster vaccination. The origin of the receptors is a man between 18 and 35 years old who received the YFV17D yellow fever vaccine.

This clonotype has more than one count but fewer than ten. The chain employs TRBV12-3 or TRBV12-4 and TRBJ1-2, with D possibly matching TRBD1 (6 bases). Trimming cost V 3 bases and J 9 bases, with 11 bases left between them. The CDR3 runs to 12 residues. The DNA for the CDR3 is TGTGCCAGCAGTTTCGGGCAGGGGAGCTACACCTTC. This codes for CASSFGQGSYTF.

This clonotype was seen a handful of times. The chain has TRBV6-5 and TRBJ1-2, with 9 bases identical to TRBD1. The V segment lost 5 bases and the J segment 7 bases; nucleotides outside the gene matches: 14. This CDR3 comprises 16 residues. The germline gives CDR1 MNHEY, CDR2 SVGAGI. The CDR3 protein is CASSPFPDRGEGGYTF. Written as DNA, the CDR3 is TGTGCCAGCAGTCCATTCCCGGACAGGGGAGAGGGTGGCTACACCTTC.

This clonotype has a handful of counts. The chain is built from TRBV5-1 and TRBJ2-7, with 7 bases fitting TRBD1. Germline CDR1 SGHRS, CDR2 YFSETQ. This CDR3 is built from 17 residues. V lost 0 bases to trimming and J lost 0 bases; unmatched junction nucleotides: 9. The DNA of the CDR3 is TGCGCCAGCAGCTTGGGGGGACAGACAGGGCACTCCTACGAGCAGTACTTC. Translating gives CASSLGGQTGHSYEQYF.

This clonotype was observed many times. The V and J genes are TRBV11-2 and TRBJ2-3, with D unclear. The germline V gene has CDR1 SGHAT and CDR2 FQNNGV. V was cut by 1 base and J by 8 bases, with 4 bases left in between. The CDR3 spans 11 residues. The CDR3 bases are TGTGCCAGCAGCTTAGGGCGTACGCAGTATTTT. This codes for CASSLGRTQYF.

This clonotype was recorded many times. The V and J genes are TRBV20-1 and TRBJ2-1; 9 bases are a match to TRBD1. Germline CDR1 reads DFQATT; CDR2 reads SNEGSKA (reference sequence). Losses at the gene ends were 5 bases for V and 4 bases for J; bases not matched to a gene: 9. The length of the CDR3 is 15 residues. Here the CDR3 DNA reads TGCAGTGCTCGTACAGGGGGCGGCGGGTACAATGAGCAGTTCTTC. It yields the protein CSARTGGGGYNEQFF.

The chain recombines TRBV2 with TRBJ2-2; 7 nucleotides match TRBD2. J was trimmed by 1 base and V by 6 bases; bases with no gene match: 5. The germline V gene has CDR1 SNHLY and CDR2 FYNNEI. The CDR3 covers 15 residues. The CDR3 coding sequence is TGTGCCAGCAGGGAGCTAGCGGTGAACACCGGGGAGCTGTTTTTT. It yields the protein CASRELAVNTGELFF.

This clonotype was counted between two and nine times. The chain carries TRBV5-6 and TRBJ2-3; D could derive from TRBD1 or TRBD2 (5 bases each). V lost 3 bases, J lost 5 bases, and 16 bases lay in between. The CDR3 contains 15 residues. Germline CDR1 SGHDT, CDR2 YYEEEE. In DNA, the CDR3 is TGTGCCAGCAGCTCCCCGGGGCGAGCCCAAGATACGCAGTATTTT. It translates to CASSSPGRAQDTQYF.

The sample holds a few counts of this clonotype. J is TRBJ1-5 and V is TRBV7-2; TRBD1 aligns across 10 bases. V gave up 3 bases and J gave up 5 bases; unmatched junction bases: 7. Germline lookup yields CDR1 SGHTA and CDR2 FQGNSA. The CDR3 is made up of 16 amino acids. The CDR3 sequence: CASSFGGTGVDQPQHF. The CDR3 bases are TGTGCCAGCAGCTTCGGCGGGACAGGGGTTGATCAGCCCCAGCATTTT.

CDR3 DNA sequence: TGTGCCAGCAGTCAAGGGGGCGGGGGAAATGAAAAACTGTTTTTT. Encoded protein: CASSQGGGGNEKLFF. J is TRBJ1-4 and V is TRBV28, with 7 bases matching TRBD1. V trimming: 5 bases; J trimming: 5 bases; junction bases outside the gene matches: 8. CDR1 is MDHEN and CDR2 is SYDVKM in the germline V gene. The CDR3 spans 15 residues.

The sample holds many counts of this clonotype. This rearrangement joins TRBV5-1 to TRBJ2-3; D uncertain. The germline V gene has CDR1 SGHRS and CDR2 YFSETQ. Trimming removed 4 bases from V and 4 bases from J, with 13 bases in between. The CDR3 contains 14 residues. The CDR3 is CASSADPNPDTQYF. The CDR3 DNA reads as TGCGCCAGCAGCGCGGACCCAAACCCAGATACGCAGTATTTT. The whole variable domain, remainder taken from reference TRBV5-1 and TRBJ2-3, is KAGVTQTPRYLIKTRGQQVTLSCSPISGHRSVSWYQQTPGQGLQFLFEYFSETQRNKGNFPGRFSGRQFSNSRSEMNVSTLELGDSALYLCASSADPNPDTQYFGPGTRLTVL.

This clonotype came up a few times. Relative to the germline gene, one junction end is altered; a read error may explain this. The V gene is TRBV12-3 or TRBV12-4, the J gene TRBJ2-7, with D uncertain. The CDR3 covers 12 residues. CDR3: CASSLQSSEQYF. The DNA for the CDR3 is TGTGCCAGCAGTCTCCAATCCTCCGAGCAGTACTTC.

CDR3 residues: CASSPAASRYGYTF. Here the CDR3 DNA reads TGTGCCAGCAGCCCCGCAGCCTCCCGCTATGGCTACACCTTC. The rearrangement joins TRBV6-5 to TRBJ1-2; D is ambiguous. The germline V and J ends were trimmed by 6 bases and 4 bases, with 15 bases remaining between them. Germline CDR1 MNHEY, CDR2 SVGAGI. The CDR3 loop spans 14 amino acids.

The J gene is TRBJ2-1, the V gene TRBV10-3; 11 nucleotides line up with TRBD2. The CDR3 runs to 16 residues. CDR1 and CDR2 (germline): ENHRY, SYGVKD. The V segment lost 3 bases and the J segment 7 bases; nucleotides outside the gene matches: 8. This CDR3 is CAISDFSGGARNEQFF. The CDR3 nucleotides read TGTGCCATCAGTGATTTTAGCGGGGGGGCCCGAAATGAGCAGTTCTTC.

This clonotype has only a few counts. The chain joins TRBV27 to TRBJ1-2, with D unresolved. There are 14 residues in the CDR3. Trimming removed 5 bases from V and 8 bases from J, with 18 bases in between. CDR1 and CDR2 from the germline V gene are MNHEY and SMNVEV (reference sequence). For the CDR3, the DNA is TGTGCCAGCAGTCCAGAACCTCCTATTGCGGGCTACACCTTC. The encoded protein is CASSPEPPIAGYTF.

The table lists this clonotype with a few counts. V gene TRBV12-3 or TRBV12-4 combines with J gene TRBJ2-1; the D gene is possibly TRBD2 (5 bases). V dropped 8 bases and J dropped 6 bases, with 11 bases sitting between them. This CDR3 is 12 amino acids long. CDR3: CASLSLANEQFF. CDR3 nucleotide sequence: TGTGCCAGCCTAAGTCTAGCCAATGAGCAGTTCTTC.

The gene calls are TRBV20-1 and TRBJ2-5, with TRBD2 matching over 10 bases. The CDR3 totals 14 residues. The germline V gene encodes CDR1 DFQATT and CDR2 SNEGSKA (reference sequence). With V trimmed by 0 bases and J by 5 bases, 3 bases remained unmatched. The CDR3 spells CSARDQGLAETQYF. Written as DNA, the CDR3 is TGCAGTGCTAGAGACCAGGGACTAGCGGAGACCCAGTACTTC.

This sequence joins TRBV20-1 and TRBJ2-7; D perhaps matches TRBD1 (5 bases). V was shortened by 0 bases and J by 3 bases, with 9 bases between the two germline ends. The length of the CDR3 is 13 residues. Germline CDR1 is DFQATT and CDR2 is SNEGSKA (reference sequence). CDR3: CSARDQGFYEQYF. CDR3 bases: TGCAGTGCTAGAGATCAGGGCTTCTACGAGCAGTACTTC.